These 14 T cell receptor beta chains share one sample of origin, sequenced in a study of T cell responses to AZD1222 COVID-19 vaccine. Profiled with immunoSEQ multiplex PCR; TCRdb holds only in-frame clones, not every one. The top ten clones hold approximately 2.2% of a sample with fewer than 130,000 clones, about 95% of them seen once. The sequencing used peripheral blood, collected on day 0 of AZD1222 vaccination. The receptor source for this set is an adult in good health.

DNA of the CDR3: TGTGCCAGCAGCCAAGATAGCGGGTTGGGCTACACCTTC. This codes for CASSQDSGLGYTF. V usage is TRBV3-1 (or the pseudogene TRBV3-2) and J usage is TRBJ1-2; D not certain. The CDR3 runs 13 residues. The germline gives CDR1 LGHDT, CDR2 YNNKEL (reference sequence). The V end lost 0 bases, the J end lost 8 bases, and 10 bases lay between the germline ends.

V and J are TRBV3-1 (or the pseudogene TRBV3-2) and TRBJ1-1; D gene uncertain. The CDR3 loop spans 12 amino acids. In germline, CDR1 is LGHDT, CDR2 YNNKEL (reference sequence). V was cut by 1 base and J by 9 bases, with 9 bases left in between. CDR3 nucleotide sequence: TGTGCCAGCAGCCAAGCGTTACAGCAAGCTTTCTTT. The encoded protein is CASSQALQQAFF.

This chain joins TRBV3-1 (or the pseudogene TRBV3-2) and TRBJ2-2; 12 bases align to TRBD2. This CDR3 comprises 19 residues. V gave up 0 bases and J gave up 0 bases; unmatched junction bases: 5. Germline CDR1 and CDR2: LGHDT and YNNKEL (reference sequence). The CDR3 here is CASSQERLAGGANTGELFF. For the CDR3, the DNA is TGTGCCAGCAGCCAAGAGCGGCTAGCGGGGGGGGCGAACACCGGGGAGCTGTTTTTT.

V gene TRBV2 combines with J gene TRBJ2-5; 9 bases agree with TRBD2. The CDR3 is made up of 14 amino acids. J gave up 4 bases and V 3 bases, and 3 bases lay outside the gene matches. Germline-derived CDR1 and CDR2 are SNHLY and FYNNEI. The CDR3 region has the DNA TGTGCCAGCAGTGAGGTAGCGGGGGTAGAGACCCAGTACTTC. Translation gives CASSEVAGVETQYF. Supplemented by reference TRBV2 and TRBJ2-5, the full variable domain reads EPEVTQTPSHQVTQMGQEVILRCVPISNHLYFYWYRQILGQKVEFLVSFYNNEISEKSEIFDDQFSVERPDGSNFTLKIRSTKLEDSAMYFCASSEVAGVETQYFGPGTRLLVL.

This clone was observed once. This chain joins TRBV7-2 and TRBJ1-1; a weak D match, TRBD1 (5 bases). The CDR3 runs 14 residues. From germline, CDR1 is SGHTA and CDR2 FQGNSA. V lost 5 bases and J 6 bases, leaving 16 bases between the germline ends. In nucleotides, the CDR3 is TGTGCCAGCAGCCCCCGGGACGTTAGCGCTGAAGCTTTCTTT. Amino acid sequence: CASSPRDVSAEAFF.

The chain is built from TRBV4-2 and TRBJ1-3; D ambiguous. CDR1 LGHNA and CDR2 YNFKEQ come from the germline V gene. This CDR3 is 17 amino acids long. V was pared by 1 base and J by 2 bases, with 15 bases between. The CDR3 nucleotides are TGTGCCAGCAGCCAAGGGTCCTCCGGGGTAACTGGAAACACCATATATTTT. This codes for CASSQGSSGVTGNTIYF.

This chain uses TRBV4-1 with TRBJ1-1; 9 positions match TRBD1. The V gene's germline CDR1 is MGHRA and CDR2 YSYEKL. V shed 4 bases and J 3 bases; nucleotides not matched to a gene: 9. The CDR3 is 16 amino acids. CDR3 residues: CASSPVLQGAHTEAFF. In DNA, the CDR3 is TGCGCCAGCAGCCCAGTCTTACAGGGGGCTCACACTGAAGCTTTCTTT.

The V gene is TRBV19, the J gene TRBJ2-7, with D perhaps matching TRBD2 (6 bases). The V gene lost 5 bases and the J gene lost 5 bases, with 16 bases spanning the gap. The CDR3 is 14 amino acids. The V gene's germline CDR1 is LNHDA and CDR2 SQIVND (reference sequence). This chain's CDR3 is CASSRQGGGNEQYF. Written as DNA, the CDR3 is TGTGCCAGTAGTCGTCAGGGAGGTGGGAACGAGCAGTACTTC.

The gene calls are TRBV9 and TRBJ2-1; no clear D gene. CDR3 size: 12 residues. Deletions cut 5 bases from V and 8 bases from J, with 11 bases between. CDR1 and CDR2 from the germline V gene are SGDLS and YYNGEE. Written as DNA, the CDR3 is TGTGCCAGCAGTGTTAGTAACGATGAGCAGTTCTTC. Translating gives CASSVSNDEQFF.

In its sample, this clone was seen once. The chain recombines TRBV28 with TRBJ2-4; D is ambiguous. V lost 4 bases to trimming and J lost 8 bases, with 15 bases between them. This CDR3 has 14 residues. Germline CDR1 reads MDHEN; CDR2 reads SYDVKM. The CDR3 region is CASSSLVVRDIQYF. DNA of the CDR3: TGTGCCAGCAGTTCTCTAGTCGTCCGGGACATTCAGTACTTC.

The V call is TRBV7-8, the J call TRBJ2-3; D may be TRBD2 (6 bases). Germline V lookup: CDR1 SGHVS, CDR2 FQNEAQ. This CDR3 is 14 amino acids long. Trimming removed 3 bases from V and 1 base from J, with 8 bases in between. The CDR3 sequence: CASSFWGGTDTQYF. As DNA, the CDR3 is TGTGCCAGCAGCTTCTGGGGGGGCACAGATACGCAGTATTTT.

This sequence joins TRBV11-3 and TRBJ1-4; no firm D call. The CDR3 spans 15 residues. Germline assignment: CDR1 SGHNT and CDR2 YENEEA. The germline V and J ends were trimmed by 5 bases and 0 bases, with 10 bases remaining between them. CDR3: CASSVGVSTNEKLFF. The CDR3 DNA reads TGTGCCAGCAGCGTGGGTGTCTCAACTAATGAAAAACTGTTTTTT. Supplemented by reference TRBV11-3 and TRBJ1-4, the full variable domain reads EAGVVQSPRYKIIEKKQPVAFWCNPISGHNTLYWYLQNLGQGPELLIRYENEEAVDDSQLPKDRFSAERLKGVDSTLKIQPAELGDSAVYLCASSVGVSTNEKLFFGSGTQLSVL.

The chain combines TRBV5-4 with TRBJ2-5; TRBD1 agrees at 7 bases. Trimming at V came to 0 bases and at J to 3 bases, leaving 5 bases not matched to a gene. Germline V gene sequence: CDR1 SGHNT, CDR2 YYREEE (reference sequence). CDR3 size: 15 residues. The CDR3 sequence: CASSLDRGVEETQYF. In DNA form, the CDR3 reads TGTGCCAGCAGCTTGGACAGGGGTGTTGAAGAGACCCAGTACTTC. Full variable domain (missing parts from reference TRBV5-4 and TRBJ2-5): ETGVTQSPTHLIKTRGQQVTLRCSSQSGHNTVSWYQQALGQGPQFIFQYYREEENGRGNFPPRFSGLQFPNYSSELNVNALELDDSALYLCASSLDRGVEETQYFGPGTRLLVL.

This clone was observed a few times. V is TRBV11-2 and J is TRBJ2-7; 10 bases are shared with TRBD2. Germline-derived CDR1 and CDR2 are SGHAT and FQNNGV. CDR3 size: 17 residues. V lost 0 bases and J lost 2; bases outside the gene matches: 7. CDR3 amino acids: CASSLDFSLAGAYEQYF. The DNA of the CDR3 is TGTGCCAGCAGCTTAGATTTCTCCCTAGCGGGAGCCTACGAGCAGTACTTC.